This record looks at one T cell receptor beta chain sequence and its context. This sample stems from a study of blood T cell repertoires in COVID-19. On the study more broadly: Acute and convalescent COVID-19 specimens originated in the United States, Italy and Spain.

The assay was immunoSEQ multiplex PCR, and TCRdb's table has in-frame clones only and misses some. The sample includes tens of thousands of clones, 75% to 95% of them seen just once. This sequence originates from a woman over 75 with acute or convalescent COVID-19. Sequenced material: peripheral blood.

In DNA form, the CDR3 reads TGTGCCAGCTCGCCAAACCAGGGGACCTCTGGAAACACCATATATTTT. It yields the protein CASSPNQGTSGNTIYF. The rearrangement joins TRBV18 to TRBJ1-3; maybe TRBD1 (6 bases). V lost 6 bases and J 0 bases, leaving 15 bases between the germline ends. The CDR3 has 16 residues. Germline V gene data show CDR1 as KGHSH and CDR2 as LQKENI.